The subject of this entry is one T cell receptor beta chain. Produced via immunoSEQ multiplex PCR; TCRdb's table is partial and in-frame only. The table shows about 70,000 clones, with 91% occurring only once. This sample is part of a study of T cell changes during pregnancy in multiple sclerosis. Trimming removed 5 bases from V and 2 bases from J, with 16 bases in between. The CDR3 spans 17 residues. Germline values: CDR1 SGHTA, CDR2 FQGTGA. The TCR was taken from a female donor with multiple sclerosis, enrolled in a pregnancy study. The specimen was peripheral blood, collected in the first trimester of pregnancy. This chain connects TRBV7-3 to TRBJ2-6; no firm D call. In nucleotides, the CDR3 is TGTGCCAGCAGCCCCCAGGTGCCCCCCACTGGGGCCAACGTCCTGACTTTC. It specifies CASSPQVPPTGANVLTF. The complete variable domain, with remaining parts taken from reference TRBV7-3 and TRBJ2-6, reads GAGVSQTPSNKVTEKGKYVELRCDPISGHTALYWYRQSLGQGPEFLIYFQGTGAADDSGLPNDRFFAVRPEGSVSTLKIQRTERGDSAVYLCASSPQVPPTGANVLTFGAGSRLTVL.